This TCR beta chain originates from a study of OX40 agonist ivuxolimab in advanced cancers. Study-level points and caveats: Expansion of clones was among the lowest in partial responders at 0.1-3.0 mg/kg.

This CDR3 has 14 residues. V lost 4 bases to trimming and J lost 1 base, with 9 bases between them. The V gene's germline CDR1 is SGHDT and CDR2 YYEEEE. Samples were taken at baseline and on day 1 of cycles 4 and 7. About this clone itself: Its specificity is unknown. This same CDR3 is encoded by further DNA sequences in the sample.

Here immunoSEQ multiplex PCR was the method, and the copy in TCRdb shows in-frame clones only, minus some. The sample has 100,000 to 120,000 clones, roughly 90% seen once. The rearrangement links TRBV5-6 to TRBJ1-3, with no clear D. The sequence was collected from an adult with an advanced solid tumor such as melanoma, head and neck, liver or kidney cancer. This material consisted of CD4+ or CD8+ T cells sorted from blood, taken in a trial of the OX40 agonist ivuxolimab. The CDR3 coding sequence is TGTGCCAGCAGCCTGGAGCCTTCTGGAAACACCATATATTTT. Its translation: CASSLEPSGNTIYF.